A selection of T cell receptor beta chains follows, all from one sample in a study of blood T cell repertoires in COVID-19. Method: immunoSEQ multiplex PCR; TCRdb's copy keeps in-frame clones and lacks some. The table lists more than 300,000 clones, approximately 89% of them singletons, with roughly 1.9% in the top ten. The sample consisted of PBMCs or T cells enriched from blood (not recorded which). The receptor source for this set is a man aged 40-49 years in a cohort exposed to, infected with or recovered from COVID-19 (not recorded which). The CDR3 runs from the conserved cysteine through the conserved F or W. D genes are given only for firm matches. Clone size appears in some rows only: once, few, many, or a class for an expanded clone.

>TRBJ2-3|NA|NA|TRBV3-1/TRBV3-2
CASSQNTRDTQYF
TGTGCCAGCAGCCAAAATACGCGAGATACGCAGTATTTT
>TRBJ1-2|NA|NA|TRBV30
CAWSGPPPRGGYTF
TGTGCCTGGTCTGGACCGCCTCCCAGGGGTGGCTACACCTTC
>TRBJ1-1|NA|TRBD1|TRBV7-2
CASSPTGQGTEAFF
TGTGCCAGCAGCCCAACGGGACAGGGGACTGAAGCTTTCTTT
>TRBJ1-2|few|NA|TRBV27
CASSFTGGYGYTF
TGTGCCAGCAGTTTCACCGGGGGATATGGCTACACCTTC
>TRBJ1-1|NA|NA|TRBV15
CATSGQLMNTEAFF
TGTGCCACCAGCGGACAGCTCATGAACACTGAAGCTTTCTTT
>TRBJ2-7|NA|TRBD2|TRBV19
CASSLRDYRYEQYF
TGTGCCAGTAGTTTAAGGGACTACAGATACGAGCAGTACTTC
>TRBJ2-1|once|TRBD2|TRBV28
CASSLGGRFYNEQFF
TGTGCCAGCAGTTTGGGCGGGAGGTTCTACAATGAGCAGTTCTTC
>TRBJ2-1|NA|TRBD2|TRBV5-1
CASSPGTSGSNEQFF
TGCGCCAGCAGCCCCGGGACTAGCGGGAGCAATGAGCAGTTCTTC
>TRBJ2-2|NA|TRBD2|TRBV30
CAWSVSPLLAVTRTGELFF
TGTGCCTGGAGTGTAAGTCCTCTACTAGCGGTGACGAGGACCGGGGAGCTGTTTTTT
>TRBJ2-7|NA|TRBD2|TRBV7-9
CASSLDGGRTYEQYF
TGTGCCAGCAGCTTAGATGGCGGGAGGACCTACGAGCAGTACTTC
>TRBJ2-7|NA|TRBD1|TRBV7-8
CASSLGGQSNEQYF
TGTGCCAGCAGCTTAGGGGGACAGTCTAACGAGCAGTACTTC
>TRBJ1-2|NA|NA|TRBV19
CASTRGSGYTF
TGTGCCAGTACCAGGGGAAGTGGCTACACCTTC
>TRBJ2-1|NA|NA|TRBV5-1
CASSWAGRGYNEQFF
TGCGCCAGCAGCTGGGCGGGGAGAGGGTACAATGAGCAGTTCTTC
>TRBJ2-2|NA|TRBD2|TRBV28
CASSFLPGRVTGELFF
TGTGCCAGCAGTTTTCTTCCCGGGAGGGTCACCGGGGAGCTGTTTTTT
>TRBJ2-3|NA|TRBD2|TRBV5-1
CASLAMAGGSTDTQYF
TGCGCCAGCCTCGCGATGGCGGGAGGCTCCACAGATACGCAGTATTTT
>TRBJ1-1|NA|NA|TRBV5-5
CASSQGPGGLEAFF
TGTGCCAGCAGCCAAGGACCCGGAGGTCTAGAAGCTTTCTTT
>TRBJ2-5|NA|NA|TRBV21-1
CASSKEARGCRETQYF
TGTGCCAGCAGCAAAGAAGCTAGGGGATGTCGGGAGACCCAGTACTTC
>TRBJ2-7|NA|NA|TRBV23-1
CASRTLAADEQYF
TGCGCCAGCCGAACCCTAGCAGCAGACGAGCAGTACTTC
>TRBJ2-3|NA|NA|TRBV7-9
CASSQDPGTDTQYF
TGTGCCAGCAGCCAAGACCCAGGGACAGATACGCAGTATTTT
>TRBJ1-2|few|TRBD1|TRBV24-1
CATSGGTDSNYGYTF
TGTGCCACCAGTGGAGGGACAGATTCTAACTATGGCTACACCTTC
>TRBJ2-3|once|TRBD1|TRBV3-1/TRBV3-2
CASSPNTLGQGPDTQYF
TGTGCCAGCAGCCCAAATACGCTCGGACAGGGACCAGATACGCAGTATTTT
>TRBJ1-4|NA|NA|TRBV2
CVGGAGPSSEKLFF
TGTGTCGGCGGGGCAGGGCCGAGTAGTGAAAAACTGTTTTTT
>TRBJ2-7|few|TRBD1|TRBV28
CASTLVRGLGEQYF
TGTGCCAGCACTCTCGTCAGGGGGCTGGGCGAGCAGTACTTC
>TRBJ1-6|NA|NA|TRBV3-1/TRBV3-2
CASSQVRVDSPLHF
TGTGCCAGCAGCCAAGTCAGGGTGGATTCACCCCTCCACTTT
>TRBJ1-1|NA|TRBD1|TRBV4-2
CASSQGQGASGNTEAFF
TGTGCCAGCAGCCAAGGACAGGGGGCAAGTGGGAACACTGAAGCTTTCTTT
>TRBJ1-6|few|TRBD1|TRBV6-5
CASTKTGGNNSPLHF
TGTGCCAGCACCAAGACAGGGGGCAATAATTCACCCCTCCACTTT
>TRBJ2-2|NA|NA|TRBV19
CASSIGGSITGELFF
TGTGCCAGTAGTATAGGCGGCTCTATCACCGGGGAGCTGTTTTTT
>TRBJ2-7|NA|TRBD1|TRBV7-9
CASSLDWTGTYEQYF
TGTGCCAGCAGCTTAGATTGGACAGGGACCTACGAGCAGTACTTC
>TRBJ1-2|NA|NA|TRBV29-1
CSVEDTDRIYGYTF
TGCAGCGTTGAAGATACCGACAGAATTTATGGCTACACCTTC
>TRBJ2-5|NA|NA|TRBV7-8
CASSLALDSGTQYF
TGTGCCAGCAGCTTAGCTCTGGATTCGGGGACCCAGTACTTC
>TRBJ2-7|NA|TRBD2|TRBV2
CASRVGTSGSGRHYEQYF
TGTGCCAGCAGAGTAGGGACTAGCGGGAGTGGCCGGCATTACGAGCAGTACTTC
>TRBJ2-1|NA|TRBD1|TRBV29-1
CSVVLRGQRGSYNEQFF
TGCAGCGTTGTTCTAAGGGGGCAGAGGGGTTCCTACAATGAGCAGTTCTTC
>TRBJ1-1|NA|TRBD1|TRBV6-5
CASRSQGAATEAFF
TGTGCCAGCAGATCACAGGGGGCGGCGACTGAAGCTTTCTTT
>TRBJ2-1|NA|NA|TRBV7-9
CATDRLQGDEQFF
TGTGCCACTGACCGGTTACAAGGGGATGAGCAGTTCTTC
>TRBJ1-4|NA|NA|TRBV5-1
CASSLVGVGEKLFF
TGCGCCAGCAGCTTGGTCGGGGTCGGGGAAAAACTGTTTTTT
>TRBJ1-2|NA|TRBD1|TRBV30
CAWRGGQGSFGYTF
TGTGCCTGGAGGGGTGGACAGGGAAGTTTTGGCTACACCTTC
>TRBJ2-1|NA|NA|TRBV5-1
CASSLATGLINEQFF
TGCGCCAGCAGCTTGGCAACGGGACTGATCAATGAGCAGTTCTTC
>TRBJ2-2|NA|TRBD2|TRBV7-2
CASSPPGLAGGSGELFF
TGTGCCAGCAGCCCACCTGGACTAGCGGGAGGGTCCGGGGAGCTGTTTTTT
>TRBJ2-1|NA|TRBD2|TRBV5-1
CASSFSAGIFEQFF
TGCGCCAGCAGCTTCTCAGCGGGAATTTTTGAGCAGTTCTTC
>TRBJ1-5|NA|NA|TRBV10-3
CAISSQGGNQPQHF
TGTGCCATCAGCTCCCAGGGTGGCAATCAGCCCCAGCATTTT
>TRBJ1-1|few|NA|TRBV18
CASSPSVQGSTEAFF
TGTGCCAGCTCACCCAGTGTTCAGGGTTCCACTGAAGCTTTCTTT
>TRBJ2-7|NA|TRBD1|TRBV5-1
CASSLEGASYEQYF
TGCGCCAGCAGCTTGGAGGGGGCCTCCTACGAGCAGTACTTC
>TRBJ2-1|NA|NA|TRBV28
CASRRSGLQKNEQFF
TGTGCCAGCAGGCGCTCGGGACTCCAGAAGAATGAGCAGTTCTTC
>TRBJ1-2|NA|NA|TRBV7-9
CASSLEGRNYGYTF
TGTGCCAGCAGCTTAGAGGGGAGGAACTATGGCTACACCTTC
>TRBJ2-7|NA|TRBD2|TRBV19
CASSIMAAGRDEQYF
TGTGCCAGTAGTATTATGGCAGCGGGAAGGGACGAGCAGTACTTC
>TRBJ2-5|NA|TRBD1|TRBV5-6
CASSSRTGGETQYF
TGTGCCAGCAGCTCTCGGACAGGGGGAGAGACCCAGTACTTC
>TRBJ1-6|NA|NA|TRBV28
CASSLFTGSSYNSPLHF
TGTGCCAGCAGTTTATTTACAGGGAGCTCCTATAATTCACCCCTCCACTTT
>TRBJ2-5|NA|NA|TRBV6-5
CASSPDSQETQYF
TGTGCCAGCAGCCCGGACAGCCAAGAGACCCAGTACTTC
>TRBJ2-1|NA|TRBD2|TRBV3-1/TRBV3-2
CASSQDGREPHNEQFF
TGTGCCAGCAGCCAAGATGGGCGGGAGCCCCACAATGAGCAGTTCTTC
>TRBJ2-2|NA|TRBD1|TRBV7-6
CASVAWDRARGELFF
TGTGCCAGCGTAGCCTGGGACAGGGCGCGCGGGGAGCTGTTTTTT
>TRBJ2-4|NA|NA|TRBV11-2
CASSLGDIQYF
TGTGCCAGCAGCTTAGGAGACATTCAGTACTTC
>TRBJ2-6|NA|TRBD2|TRBV7-3
CASSFTWTSPGANVLTF
TGTGCCAGCAGCTTTACATGGACTAGCCCTGGGGCCAACGTCCTGACTTTC
>TRBJ1-1|once|TRBD1|TRBV3-1/TRBV3-2
CASSHDREGGTEAFF
TGTGCCAGCAGCCACGACAGGGAAGGGGGCACTGAAGCTTTCTTT
>TRBJ2-5|NA|NA|TRBV24-1
CATSDPGLGETQYF
TGTGCCACCAGTGACCCGGGACTGGGAGAGACCCAGTACTTC
>TRBJ2-2|NA|TRBD1|TRBV29-1
CSVEGTGGIRDTGELFF
TGCAGCGTTGAAGGGACAGGGGGAATACGGGACACCGGGGAGCTGTTTTTT